Below are 30 T cell receptor beta chains sequenced from a single sample in a study of T cells in localized non-small cell lung cancer. Sequencing used immunoSEQ multiplex PCR; TCRdb keeps in-frame clones, though not all of them. The sample contains tens of thousands of clones, roughly 90% of which appear only once. The sample consisted of peripheral blood, taken before any cancer treatment. Receptor source: a man aged 40-75 years with stage I squamous cell lung carcinoma.

The gene calls are TRBV5-1 and TRBJ2-5, with 16 nucleotides matching TRBD2. Germline V gives CDR1 SGHRS, CDR2 YFSETQ. The CDR3 spans 22 residues. After removal of 2 bases from V and 4 bases from J, the junction contained 20 bases not matched to a gene. This CDR3 is CASSFASPGTSGGAGARETQYF. CDR3 bases: TGCGCCAGCAGCTTCGCAAGTCCCGGGACTAGCGGGGGGGCCGGCGCCCGAGAGACCCAGTACTTC. The full variable domain, completed using reference TRBV5-1 and TRBJ2-5, is KAGVTQTPRYLIKTRGQQVTLSCSPISGHRSVSWYQQTPGQGLQFLFEYFSETQRNKGNFPGRFSGRQFSNSRSEMNVSTLELGDSALYLCASSFASPGTSGGAGARETQYFGPGTRLLVL.

The rearrangement joins TRBV7-2 to TRBJ2-1, with D unclear. The CDR3 has 13 residues. Germline-derived CDR1 and CDR2 are SGHTA and FQGNSA. Trimming shortened V by 9 bases and J by 9 bases, and 18 bases separated the two germline ends. The CDR3 nucleotides read TGTGCCAGTAGCCCTATGCGTCCCGGTGAGCAGTTCTTC. Encoded protein: CASSPMRPGEQFF.

The rearrangement uses TRBV14 and TRBJ1-1, with 7 positions matching TRBD1. The CDR3 has 15 residues. V lost 5 bases to trimming and J lost 2 bases; unmatched junction nucleotides: 8. Germline V lookup: CDR1 SGHDN, CDR2 FVKESK. CDR3 sequence reads: CASSGPRGHNTEAFF. CDR3 nucleotides: TGTGCCAGCAGCGGGCCGAGGGGGCACAACACTGAAGCTTTCTTT.

The chain links TRBV6-5 to TRBJ1-1; tentatively, D is TRBD1 (5 bases). Trimming pared 7 bases from V and 2 bases from J, leaving 17 bases between. Germline V CDR1 and CDR2: MNHEY, SVGAGI. This CDR3 is 15 amino acids long. CDR3 in amino acids: CASKRTLQVNTEAFF. CDR3 nucleotides: TGTGCCAGCAAACGTACACTACAGGTAAACACTGAAGCTTTCTTT.

The rearrangement joins TRBV7-8 to TRBJ1-1; D not certain. Germline-derived CDR1 and CDR2 are SGHVS and FQNEAQ. Trimming cost V 1 base and J 3 bases, with 15 bases left between them. The CDR3 runs 16 residues. The CDR3 sequence: CASSLGRGGRDTEAFF. For the CDR3, the DNA is TGTGCCAGCAGCTTAGGTCGGGGAGGGAGGGACACTGAAGCTTTCTTT.

The chain's CDR3 is CASSLYTNTEAFF. The CDR3 DNA reads as TGTGCCAGCAGCTTATACACGAACACTGAAGCTTTCTTT. The J gene is TRBJ1-1, the V gene TRBV7-8; D ambiguous. The V gene lost 2 bases and the J gene lost 1 base, with 5 bases spanning the gap. The CDR3 is 13 amino acids. The germline V gene has CDR1 SGHVS and CDR2 FQNEAQ.

Written as DNA, the CDR3 is TGTGCCAGCAGTCCTTTGACAGAAAACTATGGCTACACCTTC. It yields the protein CASSPLTENYGYTF. The chain combines TRBV27 with TRBJ1-2, with D possibly matching TRBD1 (5 bases). The CDR3 runs to 14 residues. V lost 5 bases and J lost 2, with 12 bases in between. Germline assignment: CDR1 MNHEY and CDR2 SMNVEV (reference sequence).

The CDR3 loop is CASSSDRGNTEAFF. The CDR3 DNA reads as TGTGCCAGCAGCAGCGACAGGGGAAACACTGAAGCTTTCTTT. This sequence joins TRBV7-2 and TRBJ1-1; the match to TRBD1 covers 8 bases. Germline loops: CDR1 SGHTA, CDR2 FQGNSA. Germline trimming cut 5 bases from V and 2 bases from J; bases unmatched to any gene: 4. This CDR3 contains 14 residues.

A single count supports this clone. The chain combines TRBV4-1 with TRBJ1-2, with D possibly TRBD1 on 6 matching bases. Trimming shortened V by 6 bases and J by 8 bases, and 16 bases separated the two germline ends. Germline-derived CDR1 and CDR2 are MGHRA and YSYEKL. CDR3 length: 13 residues. The CDR3 DNA reads as TGCGCCAGCAGTCAATCAGGGGTTATAGGCTACACCTTC. It translates to CASSQSGVIGYTF.

The V call is TRBV5-1, the J call TRBJ1-1; D ambiguous. CDR3 length: 15 amino acids. The germline gives CDR1 SGHRS, CDR2 YFSETQ. V was trimmed by 0 bases and J by 1 base, leaving 10 bases between them. DNA for the CDR3: TGCGCCAGCAGCTTGGTCGCCGGAAAGAACACTGAAGCTTTCTTT. It yields the protein CASSLVAGKNTEAFF.

This chain uses TRBV18 with TRBJ2-2, with D possibly being TRBD1 (6 bases). This CDR3 has 15 amino acids. The V end was cut by 4 bases, the J end by 2 bases, with 11 bases between. Germline lookup yields CDR1 KGHSH and CDR2 LQKENI. CDR3 nucleotide sequence: TGTGCCAGCTCACAGAAGGGACAAAACACCGGGGAGCTGTTTTTT. The encoded protein is CASSQKGQNTGELFF. Variable domain in full (rest from reference TRBV18 and TRBJ2-2): NAGVMQNPRHLVRRRGQEARLRCSPMKGHSHVYWYRQLPEEGLKFMVYLQKENIIDESGMPKERFSAEFPKEGPSILRIQQVVRGDSAAYFCASSQKGQNTGELFFGEGSRLTVL.

This clone was seen only a few times. Other DNA sequences in this sample translate to the same CDR3. The chain combines TRBV6-6 with TRBJ1-2; no clear D gene. The germline gives CDR1 MNHNY, CDR2 SVGAGI (reference sequence). V gave up 5 bases and J gave up 8 bases, with 18 bases separating them. The CDR3 has 14 residues. The CDR3 loop reads CASSASSSGRGYTF. CDR3 nucleotides: TGTGCCAGCAGTGCTTCTTCCTCGGGTCGCGGCTACACCTTC.

This clone was found once. Here the CDR3 reads CASSLMVGMNTEAFF. CDR3 nucleotides: TGTGCCAGCAGCCTAATGGTTGGGATGAACACTGAAGCTTTCTTT. J is TRBJ1-1 and V is TRBV9; D gene unclear. The germline gives CDR1 SGDLS, CDR2 YYNGEE. This CDR3 has 15 amino acids. With 4 bases removed from V and 0 bases from J, the gap between germline ends came to 13 bases. The full variable domain, completed using reference TRBV9 and TRBJ1-1, is DSGVTQTPKHLITATGQRVTLRCSPRSGDLSVYWYQQSLDQGLQFLIQYYNGEERAKGNILERFSAQQFPDLHSELNLSSLELGDSALYFCASSLMVGMNTEAFFGQGTRLTVV.

The chain links TRBV6-5 to TRBJ2-7; the D gene is possibly TRBD1 (6 bases). Between the trimmed V and J ends, which lost 2 bases and 5 bases, there was a span of 13 bases. CDR3 length: 14 residues. CDR1 is MNHEY and CDR2 is SVGAGI in the germline V gene. CDR3 sequence: CASSYSRGGDEQYF. For the CDR3, the DNA is TGTGCCAGCAGTTACAGCAGGGGCGGCGACGAGCAGTACTTC.

V gene TRBV7-6 combines with J gene TRBJ1-5; tentatively, D is TRBD1 (5 bases). Germline V gives CDR1 SGHVS, CDR2 FNYEAQ. The CDR3 has 16 residues. V was trimmed by 1 base and J by 0 bases, leaving 10 bases between them. CDR3 coding DNA: TGTGCCAGCAGCTTAGGGGGCGGGTATAGCAATCAGCCCCAGCATTTT. Its protein product is CASSLGGGYSNQPQHF.

The chain uses TRBV7-9 and TRBJ1-2, with D maybe TRBD1 (5 bases). CDR1 is SEHNR, CDR2 FQNEAQ, per germline (reference sequence). This CDR3 spans 13 amino acids. Trimming pared 3 bases from V and 0 bases from J, leaving 5 bases between. The CDR3 nucleotides are TGTGCCAGCAGCTTGGGGGCTAACTATGGCTACACCTTC. Amino acids: CASSLGANYGYTF.

The CDR3, as DNA: TGTGCCAGCAGTGTTCGGACAGGGGGGGACACTGAAGCTTTCTTT. It codes for CASSVRTGGDTEAFF. The rearrangement uses TRBV6-1 and TRBJ1-1; TRBD1 aligns across 10 bases. The CDR3 sequence is 15 residues long. The germline V gene has CDR1 MNHNS and CDR2 SASEGT. Germline trimming cut 4 bases from V and 3 bases from J; bases unmatched to any gene: 5.

Concerning this clone: This sample includes further DNA sequences coding for the same CDR3. The chain links TRBV7-2 to TRBJ2-7; D unclear. Trimming shortened V by 1 base and J by 0 bases, and 4 bases separated the two germline ends. Germline lookup yields CDR1 SGHTA and CDR2 FQGNSA. The CDR3 loop spans 13 amino acids. CDR3 bases: TGTGCCAGCAGCTTAGGTCGCTCCTACGAGCAGTACTTC. Translation gives CASSLGRSYEQYF.

This clone was recorded only once. This chain uses TRBV4-3 with TRBJ2-1; no clear D. Germline CDR1 reads LGHNA; CDR2 reads YSLEER. There are 14 residues in the CDR3. Between the trimmed V and J ends, which lost 0 bases and 5 bases, there was a span of 8 bases. The CDR3 nucleotides read TGCGCCAGCAGCCAAGATCGGAAAAACAATGAGCAGTTCTTC. Amino acids: CASSQDRKNNEQFF.

V is TRBV7-8 and J is TRBJ2-7, with D uncertain. The V and J ends lost 2 bases and 5 bases respectively, with 10 bases between them. Germline V CDR1 and CDR2: SGHVS, FQNEAQ. This CDR3 has 13 amino acids. CDR3 region: CASSLKRVDEQYF. The DNA for the CDR3 is TGTGCCAGCAGCTTAAAGAGAGTAGACGAGCAGTACTTC.

The V call is TRBV5-1, the J call TRBJ1-1; D call uncertain. V lost 2 bases to trimming and J lost 0 bases, with 14 bases between them. The CDR3 loop spans 16 amino acids. Germline-derived CDR1 and CDR2 are SGHRS and YFSETQ. CDR3 region: CASSFGYTAVNTEAFF. The CDR3 DNA is TGCGCCAGCAGCTTCGGGTATACGGCAGTGAACACTGAAGCTTTCTTT.

The chain employs TRBV21-1 and TRBJ1-2; TRBD1, as called in the table, went unchecked against the DNA. TRBV21-1 is deemed a pseudogene. The CDR3 loop spans 13 amino acids. The CDR3 loop is CASSVRQGSGYTF. Here the CDR3 DNA reads TGTGCCAGCAGCGTCCGACAGGGGTCTGGCTACACCTTC.

The V and J genes are TRBV6-6 and TRBJ1-4, with D possibly being TRBD1 (5 bases). CDR3 size: 15 residues. Trimming took off 5 bases at V and 7 bases at J, with 17 bases between the two ends. In germline, CDR1 is MNHNY, CDR2 SVGAGI (reference sequence). In nucleotides, the CDR3 is TGTGCCAGCAGTCTCCCCCGGGGGGGAGGTGAAAAACTGTTTTTT. Translation: CASSLPRGGGEKLFF.

This chain uses TRBV7-2 with TRBJ1-6; D ambiguous. Trimming left V 0 bases short and J 10 bases short, with 4 bases between. Germline V CDR1 and CDR2: SGHTA, FQGNSA. This CDR3 region has 12 residues. As DNA, the CDR3 is TGTGCCAGCAGCTTAGCCTGGTCACCCCTCCACTTT. It translates to CASSLAWSPLHF.

The V gene is TRBV20-1, the J gene TRBJ1-2; D is ambiguous. V lost 8 bases, J lost 6 bases, and 13 bases lay in between. Per the germline V gene, CDR1 is DFQATT and CDR2 is SNEGSKA (reference sequence). The CDR3 is made up of 11 amino acids. The CDR3 nucleotides are TGCAGTCTTCTTTGGCTCAATGGCTACACCTTC. It translates to CSLLWLNGYTF.

The chain employs TRBV29-1 and TRBJ1-5; 7 nucleotides match TRBD1. The germline gives CDR1 SQVTM, CDR2 ANQGSEA. CDR3 length: 13 amino acids. Trimming removed 8 bases from V and 2 bases from J; junction bases left unmatched: 6. The CDR3 coding sequence is TGCAGCCCCGGAGGGGGCGGCAATCAGCCCCAGCATTTT. Translated: CSPGGGGNQPQHF.

The chain is built from TRBV5-4 and TRBJ2-5, with 12 nucleotides matching TRBD2. The CDR3 runs 16 residues. CDR1 and CDR2 from the germline V gene are SGHNT and YYREEE (reference sequence). Trimming at V came to 4 bases and at J to 0 bases, leaving 4 bases not matched to a gene. CDR3 DNA: TGTGCCAGCAGCATAAGACTAGCGGGAGACCAAGAGACCCAGTACTTC. Its translation: CASSIRLAGDQETQYF. The complete variable domain, with remaining parts taken from reference TRBV5-4 and TRBJ2-5, reads ETGVTQSPTHLIKTRGQQVTLRCSSQSGHNTVSWYQQALGQGPQFIFQYYREEENGRGNFPPRFSGLQFPNYSSELNVNALELDDSALYLCASSIRLAGDQETQYFGPGTRLLVL.

A note on this clone: Other DNA sequences in the sample encode the same CDR3. This chain joins TRBV19 and TRBJ1-6, with 8 nucleotides matching TRBD1. The germline gives CDR1 LNHDA, CDR2 SQIVND (reference sequence). CDR3 length equals 15 residues. With 4 bases clipped from V and 5 bases from J, the junction kept 4 bases outside the gene matches. CDR3: CASSTRTGHNSPLHF. For the CDR3, the DNA is TGTGCCAGTAGTACGCGGACAGGGCATAATTCACCCCTCCACTTT.

This clone has only one observation. The chain recombines TRBV28 with TRBJ1-3, with TRBD1 identical over 7 bases. The CDR3 consists of 13 residues. Germline values: CDR1 MDHEN, CDR2 SYDVKM. The junction had 3 bases not matched to a gene; V was cut back by 9 bases and J by 1 base. CDR3 DNA: TGTGCCAGTTTACAGGGGTCTGGAAACACCATATATTTT. Translated: CASLQGSGNTIYF.

The chain is built from TRBV5-1 and TRBJ2-5; D gene uncertain. CDR1 and CDR2 (germline): SGHRS, YFSETQ. Trimming cost V 7 bases and J 4 bases, with 5 bases left between them. The CDR3 consists of 10 residues. Here the CDR3 reads CASRGETQYF. CDR3 DNA: TGCGCCAGCCGAGGAGAGACCCAGTACTTC.